The TCR beta chain described here comes from a study of blood T cell repertoires in COVID-19. Profiling relied on immunoSEQ multiplex PCR, and the TCRdb table lists in-frame clones only, not all of them. The sample consists of about 230,000 clones, around four fifths of them appearing once. V lost 5 bases and J lost 0, with 7 bases in between. This CDR3 contains 12 residues. Germline values: CDR1 GTSNPN, CDR2 SVGIG (reference sequence). The clonotype was recovered from a man in his forties with active or convalescent COVID-19. Sequencing was done on a sample of peripheral blood. The chain recombines TRBV30 with TRBJ1-1; D is possibly TRBD1 (6 bases). The CDR3 coding sequence is TGTGCCTGGGAGGGGGTGAACACTGAAGCTTTCTTT. Translated, it gives CAWEGVNTEAFF.